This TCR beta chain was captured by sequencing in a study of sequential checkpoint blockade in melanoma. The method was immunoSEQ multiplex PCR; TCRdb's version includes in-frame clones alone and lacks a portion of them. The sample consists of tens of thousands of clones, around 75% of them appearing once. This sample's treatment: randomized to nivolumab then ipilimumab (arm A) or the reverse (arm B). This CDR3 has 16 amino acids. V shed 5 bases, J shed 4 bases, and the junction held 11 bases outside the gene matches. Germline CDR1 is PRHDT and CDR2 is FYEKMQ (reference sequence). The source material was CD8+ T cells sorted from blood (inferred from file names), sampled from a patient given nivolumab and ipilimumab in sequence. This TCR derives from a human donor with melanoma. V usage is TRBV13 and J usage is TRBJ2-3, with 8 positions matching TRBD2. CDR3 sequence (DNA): TGTGCCAGCAGCCCCAGACTAGCGAGAGTGCCAGATACGCAGTATTTT. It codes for CASSPRLARVPDTQYF.